This T cell receptor beta chain was recovered during a study of beta chain features in type 1 diabetes. Sequencing targeted expressed TCRB transcripts, as all isolated RNA had been reverse transcribed. Data came from immunoSEQ multiplex PCR; TCRdb stores just in-frame clones and leaves some out. The table has more than 300,000 clones, over 13% seen once. As concerns this clone: Its target is unknown.

The V gene end was trimmed by 7 bases and the J gene end by 5 bases; junction bases not matched to a gene: 4. From germline, CDR1 is MNHEY and CDR2 SMNVEV (reference sequence). The length of the CDR3 is 13 residues. Naive, central memory, regulatory and stem cell-like memory cells within the CD4+ compartment were sorted using CD45RO/CCR7/CD25/CD127/CD95/CD27. General study findings and limits: A potential influence of HLA type upon TCRB rearrangement remained unresolved herein.

Sequenced input: naive CD4+ T cells from blood. The receptor's source is a woman younger than 35 in good health. The chain employs TRBV27 and TRBJ2-5; 10 nucleotides match TRBD1. CDR3 DNA: TGTGCCAGCACCAGGGACAGGGGTGAGACCCAGTACTTC. This gives the protein CASTRDRGETQYF.